This passage covers 8 T cell receptor beta chains from one sample sequenced in a study of T cells after yellow fever vaccination. MiXCR, applied by TCRdb to the 5' RACE reads, yields one record per CDR3 protein. This sample has about 320,000 distinct CDR3 sequences, with approximately 12% found just once. The material was CD4+ T cells sorted from PBMCs, obtained 15 days after the yellow fever booster vaccination. The source is a young man who received the YFV17D yellow fever vaccine.

The rearrangement uses TRBV4-1 and TRBJ1-6; 9 bases line up with TRBD1. The V gene end was trimmed by 5 bases and the J gene end by 8 bases; junction bases not matched to a gene: 10. Germline CDR1 reads MGHRA; CDR2 reads YSYEKL. The CDR3 spans 16 residues. This chain's CDR3 is CASSSPGTGRDSPLHF. The CDR3 DNA reads as TGCGCCAGCAGCAGCCCCGGGACAGGGAGGGATTCACCCCTCCACTTT.

This chain joins TRBV25-1 and TRBJ2-1; D may be TRBD1 (6 bases). The CDR3 is 17 amino acids. V was pared by 4 bases and J by 6 bases, with 22 bases between. The germline CDR1 and CDR2 sequences are MGHDK and SYGVNS. As DNA, the CDR3 is TGTGCCAGCAGTGGTGAGGGATGGGACACTGCCGGCAATGAGCAGTTCTTC. Translated, it gives CASSGEGWDTAGNEQFF.

This clonotype was detected only a few times. This chain links TRBV28 with TRBJ1-3; D gene uncertain. V lost 4 bases to trimming and J lost 0 bases, with 19 bases between them. The CDR3 totals 18 residues. Germline CDR1 reads MDHEN; CDR2 reads SYDVKM. The CDR3 here is CASSWSYSSVFSGNTIYF. The DNA for the CDR3 is TGTGCCAGCAGTTGGTCATATTCGTCTGTATTCTCTGGAAACACCATATATTTT.

The chain recombines TRBV5-1 with TRBJ1-6; 8 nucleotides agree with TRBD1. The germline gives CDR1 SGHRS, CDR2 YFSETQ. V shed 3 bases, J shed 9 bases, and the junction held 8 bases outside the gene matches. The CDR3 covers 15 residues. CDR3 DNA sequence: TGCGCCAGCAGCTGGGACAGCGACAGGGGTTCACCCCTCCACTTT. Its translation: CASSWDSDRGSPLHF.

This clonotype was seen only a few times. The V call is TRBV9, the J call TRBJ1-6; TRBD1 matches 9 bases. The CDR3 has 15 amino acids. V shed 4 bases and J 10 bases; nucleotides not matched to a gene: 9. CDR1 and CDR2 from the germline V gene are SGDLS and YYNGEE. The CDR3 nucleotides read TGTGCCAGCAGCCCGGGACAGGGAGGAATATCACCCCTCCACTTT. Translating it yields CASSPGQGGISPLHF.

This clonotype was recorded at least ten times. This chain uses TRBV7-9 with TRBJ1-5; TRBD1 might be the D (5 bases). Germline V gene sequence: CDR1 SEHNR, CDR2 FQNEAQ (reference sequence). V shed 1 base and J shed 7 bases, with 8 bases lying between them. The CDR3 consists of 13 residues. Here the CDR3 DNA reads TGTGCCAGCAGCTTAGGGGGGGAACAGCCCCAGCATTTT. Protein product: CASSLGGEQPQHF. Filled out from reference TRBV7-9 and TRBJ1-5, the complete variable domain reads DTGVSQNPRHKITKRGQNVTFRCDPISEHNRLYWYRQTLGQGPEFLTYFQNEAQLEKSRLLSDRFSAERPKGSFSTLEIQRTEQGDSAMYLCASSLGGEQPQHFGDGTRLSIL.

The chain joins TRBV4-3 to TRBJ1-6; TRBD1 agrees at 8 bases. CDR1 is LGHNA and CDR2 is YSLEER in the germline V gene. The V and J ends lost 0 bases and 3 bases, in that order; junction bases with no gene match: 4. The CDR3 is made up of 17 amino acids. The CDR3 here is CASSQDPGGGYNSPLHF. CDR3 nucleotides: TGCGCCAGCAGCCAAGATCCAGGGGGCGGCTATAATTCACCCCTCCACTTT.

The chain carries TRBV20-1 and TRBJ1-1; D remains unclear. Germline V gives CDR1 DFQATT, CDR2 SNEGSKA (reference sequence). CDR3 length equals 14 residues. V lost 3 bases and J 1 base, leaving 12 bases between the germline ends. The CDR3 spells CSASGNEGNTEAFF. The CDR3 DNA is TGCAGTGCTAGCGGGAATGAGGGGAACACTGAAGCTTTCTTT.